Listed below are T cell receptor beta chains from one sample, sequenced in a study of response to subunit inactivated influenza vaccine. TCRdb independently ran MiXCR on the RT-PCR reads; one entry per CDR3 protein. The table includes roughly 650,000 distinct CDR3 sequences, 15% to 18% detected once. Sequenced here: PBMCs from blood, sampled 11 to 12 days after vaccination. These receptor sequences come from a man aged 45-60 years who received an inactivated influenza vaccine. CDR3s include the opening cysteine and the closing phenylalanine or tryptophan. The D gene is left open where the match is weak. Rows may omit the clone size; those that give it use once, few, many or a size class.

V gene	clone size	J gene	D gene	CDR3 DNA	CDR3 protein
TRBV7-9	few	TRBJ2-1	-	TGTGCCAGCAGCTTAGCGGGGCACAATGAGCAGTTCTTC	CASSLAGHNEQFF
TRBV6-2/TRBV6-3	-	TRBJ2-1	-	TGTGCCAGCAGTTTCTGGGATCCGCGTGGGGAGCAGTTCTTC	CASSFWDPRGEQFF
TRBV27	-	TRBJ1-1	-	TGTGCCAGCAGTTTATTCGGGCGCATCACTGAAGCTTTCTTT	CASSLFGRITEAFF
TRBV20-1	few	TRBJ2-2	TRBD1	TGCAGTGCCACCGGGACAGGGGGCGCCTGGGACACCGGGGAGCTGTTTTTT	CSATGTGGAWDTGELFF
TRBV10-3	-	TRBJ2-5	-	TGTGCCATCAGTGAGTCGACAGGCCTCCAAGAGACCCAGTACTTC	CAISESTGLQETQYF
TRBV6-1	-	TRBJ2-2	TRBD1	TGTGCCAGCAGGGGCCGCACGGACAGGGGTTCCGGGGAGCTGTTTTTT	CASRGRTDRGSGELFF
TRBV14	-	TRBJ2-1	TRBD2	TGTGCCAGCAGCTCTTGGACTAGCGGGAGGGCCACCGGGAATGAGCAGTTCTTC	CASSSWTSGRATGNEQFF
TRBV12-3/TRBV12-4	many	TRBJ1-6	-	TGTGCCAGCAGAGGGAGCTCCTATAATTCACCCCTCCACTTT	CASRGSSYNSPLHF
TRBV29-1	-	TRBJ2-5	TRBD1	TGCAGCGTAGGGACAGGGGTGGGCGAGACCCAGTACTTC	CSVGTGVGETQYF
TRBV6-1	-	TRBJ2-1	TRBD2	TGTGCCAGCAGTACGTGGGGACTAGCGGGAGAGCATGAGCAGTTCTTC	CASSTWGLAGEHEQFF
TRBV20-1	few	TRBJ2-5	TRBD1	TGCAGTGCCGGTGCTGACAGGGGTAGACGAGAGACCCAGTACTTC	CSAGADRGRRETQYF
TRBV7-9	few	TRBJ2-1	TRBD2	TGTGCCAGCAGCTCAACGGTACTAGCGGGAGCCTACAATGAGCAGTTCTTC	CASSSTVLAGAYNEQFF
TRBV5-6	-	TRBJ1-1	-	TGTGCCAGCAGCTTGGCGGGGGGAGGGATGAACACTGAAGCTTTCTTT	CASSLAGGGMNTEAFF
TRBV29-1	many	TRBJ2-2	TRBD2	TGCAGCGTTGGCCTAGCGGACTACGCGAACACCGGGGAGCTGTTTTTT	CSVGLADYANTGELFF
TRBV12-3/TRBV12-4	few	TRBJ1-2	-	TGTGCCAGCAGCCACCTCTCGGTCTATGGCTACACCTTC	CASSHLSVYGYTF
TRBV4-3	-	TRBJ2-1	-	TGCGCCAGCAGCCAAGATCATCGGGAGTGGAATGAGCAGTTCTTC	CASSQDHREWNEQFF
TRBV28	-	TRBJ2-2	-	TGTGCCAGCAGTTTAACGGTGGGCACCGGGGAGCTGTTTTTT	CASSLTVGTGELFF
TRBV6-2/TRBV6-3	few	TRBJ2-7	-	TGTGCCAGCAGCGACGGGACGGGGGTCCTCGAGCAGTACTTC	CASSDGTGVLEQYF
TRBV2	few	TRBJ2-7	-	TGTGCCAGCAGCCTGCTCCGACAGCGCGAGCAGTACTTC	CASSLLRQREQYF
TRBV6-2/TRBV6-3	few	TRBJ2-2	TRBD1	TGTGCCAGCAGCAGGGACAGGGTAGCAACCGGGGAGCTGTTTTTT	CASSRDRVATGELFF
TRBV20-1	few	TRBJ2-1	TRBD2	TGCAGTGCCGAGCCCCTAGCGGGAGGTCTCTATGAGCAGTTCTTC	CSAEPLAGGLYEQFF
TRBV20-1	few	TRBJ2-5	TRBD2	TGCAGTGCTAGGGATAGCGGGAGGGCTGGGGAGACCCAGTACTTC	CSARDSGRAGETQYF
TRBV5-1	few	TRBJ2-5	TRBD2	TGCGCCAGCAGCTTTATGACTAGCGGGAGAGAGACCCAGTACTTC	CASSFMTSGRETQYF
TRBV10-3	-	TRBJ2-7	-	TGTGCCATCAGTGAGTTCCAGGCAGCCTACGAGCAGTACTTC	CAISEFQAAYEQYF
TRBV6-5	-	TRBJ2-5	TRBD1	TGTGCCAGCAGTTATCCCGGACAGGGGATGGTAGAGACCCAGTACTTC	CASSYPGQGMVETQYF
TRBV7-9	-	TRBJ1-4	TRBD1	TGTGCCAGCAGCTTGGGACAGGGGATACAGAAACTGTTTTTT	CASSLGQGIQKLFF
TRBV28	-	TRBJ1-3	-	TGTGCCAGCCACACCGCCAGCTCTGGAAACACCATATATTTT	CASHTASSGNTIYF
TRBV4-2	-	TRBJ2-1	-	TGTGCCAGCAGCTCCGGGCGGGACAACCGGGATAGAACGGGAAATGAGCAGTTCTTC	CASSSGRDNRDRTGNEQFF
TRBV19	few	TRBJ1-5	-	TGTGCCAGTACCCCGGGGGGGAGGATCAATCAGCCCCAGCATTTT	CASTPGGRINQPQHF
TRBV20-1	few	TRBJ1-2	TRBD1	TGCAGTGCTAGGCCTGACAGGGGCTACTATGGCTACACCTTC	CSARPDRGYYGYTF
TRBV20-1	-	TRBJ2-3	TRBD2	TGCAGTGCTAGAAGTAGCGGGAGCACAGATACGCAGTATTTT	CSARSSGSTDTQYF
TRBV21-1	-	TRBJ2-1	-	TGTGCCAGCAGCAAAGGGAGGTATACTAGCTCCTACAATGAGCAGTTCTTC	CASSKGRYTSSYNEQFF
TRBV18	many	TRBJ2-7	TRBD2	TGTGCCAGCTCGCCCGGGACTAGCGGGGACTACGAGCAGTACTTC	CASSPGTSGDYEQYF
TRBV5-1	many	TRBJ2-7	-	TGCGCCAGCAGCCCGGAAACCGGGACAAGGAGGTACGAGCAGTACTTC	CASSPETGTRRYEQYF
TRBV4-3	-	TRBJ2-5	-	TGCGCCAGCAGCCAAGACTGGGGGCGCGAGGAGACCCAGTACTTC	CASSQDWGREETQYF
TRBV3-1	few	TRBJ2-7	TRBD1	TGTGCCAGCAGCCAAGACAGGGGGCCCACCTACGAGCAGTACTTC	CASSQDRGPTYEQYF
TRBV4-3	few	TRBJ2-7	TRBD2	TGCGCCAGCAGCCAAGACCTACCGGGACTAGCGTACGAGCAGTACTTC	CASSQDLPGLAYEQYF
TRBV6-2/TRBV6-3	-	TRBJ1-6	-	TGTGCCAGCAGTTACTCGCGGCAGCTGAGTTCACCCCTCCACTTT	CASSYSRQLSSPLHF
TRBV20-1	-	TRBJ2-1	TRBD2	TGCAGTGCTCCGAATGTCGGGAGGGGTTTCAATGAGCAGTTCTTC	CSAPNVGRGFNEQFF
TRBV30	many	TRBJ2-1	TRBD2	TGTGCCTGGAGCGTCATTAGCGGGAGGGCCGGTTGGGCTGAGCAGTTCTTC	CAWSVISGRAGWAEQFF
TRBV7-6	many	TRBJ2-3	-	TGTGCCAGCAGCTTAGGCTTGACAGGCACAGATACGCAGTATTTT	CASSLGLTGTDTQYF
TRBV10-3	-	TRBJ2-7	-	TGTGCCACCAGCTCAGGGACCTACGAGCAGTACTTC	CATSSGTYEQYF
TRBV19	-	TRBJ1-1	-	TGTGCCAGTAGTACGCGGACAGCCCGGCGGGACACTGAAGCTTTCTTT	CASSTRTARRDTEAFF
TRBV11-3	-	TRBJ2-1	-	TGTGCCAGCAGCCCTACTCAAGGTGAGCAGTTCTTC	CASSPTQGEQFF
TRBV4-3	few	TRBJ2-3	TRBD1	TGCGCCAGCAGCCAAGATCGGTGGACAGGGCGCCCCACAGATACGCAGTATTTT	CASSQDRWTGRPTDTQYF
TRBV28	-	TRBJ2-2	-	TGTGCCAGCAGTTGGACGCGGGAGCTGTTTTTT	CASSWTRELFF
TRBV6-2/TRBV6-3	once	TRBJ1-5	-	TGTGCCAGCTCCCTTTGGAGTGACAATCAGCCCCAGCATTTT	CASSLWSDNQPQHF
TRBV28	-	TRBJ2-7	TRBD1	TGTGCCAGCAGTTTATTTGTCGGGACAGAGACCTACGAGCAGTACTTC	CASSLFVGTETYEQYF
TRBV7-2	-	TRBJ2-7	-	TGTGCCAGCAGCTTAGTTGCGGGGGCCGGCGAGCAGTACTTC	CASSLVAGAGEQYF
TRBV5-6	few	TRBJ2-7	-	TGTGCCAGCTCCTGGACAGCCGCCTACGAGCAGTACTTC	CASSWTAAYEQYF
TRBV7-6	few	TRBJ2-3	-	TGTGCCAGCAGCCTTTTTTTCGGGCCAGATACGCAGTATTTT	CASSLFFGPDTQYF
TRBV6-1	-	TRBJ1-2	-	TGTGCCAGCAGGCCGGGTGTCAACTATGGCTACACCTTC	CASRPGVNYGYTF
TRBV18	-	TRBJ1-3	-	TGTGCCAGCTCACCGTTGGTTCAACTGCAGGAATTCTCTGGAAACACCATATATTTT	CASSPLVQLQEFSGNTIYF
TRBV5-6	-	TRBJ2-7	TRBD1	TGTGCCAGCAGCTTGGGACAGGGTATAAACGAGCAGTACTTC	CASSLGQGINEQYF
TRBV29-1	-	TRBJ2-3	TRBD2	TGCAGCGTTGTACCTAGCGGGGGGGCCGCAGATACGCAGTATTTT	CSVVPSGGAADTQYF